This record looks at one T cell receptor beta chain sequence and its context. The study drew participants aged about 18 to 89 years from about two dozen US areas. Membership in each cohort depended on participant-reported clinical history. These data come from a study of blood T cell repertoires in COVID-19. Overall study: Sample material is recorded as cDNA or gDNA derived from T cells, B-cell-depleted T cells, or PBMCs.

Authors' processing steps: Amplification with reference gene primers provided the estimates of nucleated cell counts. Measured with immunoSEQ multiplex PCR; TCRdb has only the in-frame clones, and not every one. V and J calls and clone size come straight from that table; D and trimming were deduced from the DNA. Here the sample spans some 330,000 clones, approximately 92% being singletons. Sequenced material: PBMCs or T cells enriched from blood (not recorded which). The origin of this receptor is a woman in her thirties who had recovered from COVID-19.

CDR3 nucleotides: TGTGCCAGCAGCTTAGACAGGGGGCGCGTAGATACGCAGTATTTT. Residues: CASSLDRGRVDTQYF. The V gene is TRBV11-1, the J gene TRBJ2-3, with 9 bases lining up with TRBD1. Trimming took 1 base from V and 5 from J; bases not matched to a gene: 4. Per germline, CDR1 SGHAT and CDR2 FQDESV (reference sequence). The length of the CDR3 is 15 residues.